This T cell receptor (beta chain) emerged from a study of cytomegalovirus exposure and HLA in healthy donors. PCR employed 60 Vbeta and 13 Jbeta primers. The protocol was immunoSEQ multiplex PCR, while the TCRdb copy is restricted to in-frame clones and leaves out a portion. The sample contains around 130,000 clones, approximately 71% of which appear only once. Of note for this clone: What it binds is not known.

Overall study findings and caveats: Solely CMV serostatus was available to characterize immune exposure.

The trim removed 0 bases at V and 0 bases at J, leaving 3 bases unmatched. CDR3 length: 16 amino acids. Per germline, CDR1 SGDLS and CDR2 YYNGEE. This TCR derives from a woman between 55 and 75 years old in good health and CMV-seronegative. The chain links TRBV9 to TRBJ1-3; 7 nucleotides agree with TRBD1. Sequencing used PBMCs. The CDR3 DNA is TGTGCCAGCAGCGTAGTCGACAGGGCCTCTGGAAACACCATATATTTT. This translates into CASSVVDRASGNTIYF.